These 3 T cell receptor beta chains were all obtained from the same sample, sequenced in a study of blood T cell repertoires in COVID-19. The assay was immunoSEQ multiplex PCR, and TCRdb's table has in-frame clones only and misses some. The table lists over 85,000 clones, 84% of them singletons. The sample consisted of peripheral blood. These receptors were obtained from a human donor in a cohort sampled during active COVID-19.

This clone was seen a single time. The rearrangement links TRBV6-4 to TRBJ2-3; possibly TRBD2 for D (7 bases). Germline V gene lookup returns CDR1 MRHNA and CDR2 SNTAGT. Deletions cut 2 bases from V and 4 bases from J, with 13 bases between. This CDR3 contains 15 residues. This chain's CDR3 is CASSDTGGAADTQYF. The CDR3 DNA follows: TGTGCCAGCAGTGACACGGGGGGCGCTGCAGATACGCAGTATTTT.

V and J are TRBV7-2 and TRBJ1-2, with TRBD1 as a possible D gene (6 bases). The V end was cut by 0 bases, the J end by 4 bases, with 12 bases between. Germline V gives CDR1 SGHTA, CDR2 FQGNSA. CDR3 length equals 15 residues. The CDR3 nucleotides are TGTGCCAGCAGCTTAGCGTGGTCCAGGGGCTATGGCTACACCTTC. Its translation is CASSLAWSRGYGYTF.

The chain employs TRBV6-5 and TRBJ1-1, with D maybe TRBD1 (6 bases). Trimming removed 0 bases from V and 1 base from J, with 12 bases in between. This CDR3 is built from 16 residues. Per germline, CDR1 MNHEY and CDR2 SVGAGI. The CDR3: CASSYSSIRGNTEAFF. The CDR3, as DNA: TGTGCCAGCAGTTACTCGTCAATCAGGGGGAACACTGAAGCTTTCTTT.